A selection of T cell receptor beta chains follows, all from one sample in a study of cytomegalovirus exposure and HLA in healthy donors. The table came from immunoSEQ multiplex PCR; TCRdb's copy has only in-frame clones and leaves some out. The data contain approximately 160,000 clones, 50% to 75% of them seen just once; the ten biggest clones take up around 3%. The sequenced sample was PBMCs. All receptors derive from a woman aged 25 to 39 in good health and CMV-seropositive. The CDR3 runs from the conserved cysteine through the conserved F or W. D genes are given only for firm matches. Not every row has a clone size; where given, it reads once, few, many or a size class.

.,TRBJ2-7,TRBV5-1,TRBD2,TGCGCCAGCAGCGGGAGGGACCCCACCTACGAGCAGTACTTC,CASSGRDPTYEQYF
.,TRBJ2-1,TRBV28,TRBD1,TGTGCCAGCAGTCTCGGACAGGGTGACTACAATGAGCAGTTCTTC,CASSLGQGDYNEQFF
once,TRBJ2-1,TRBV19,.,TGTGCCAGTAGTTTTCCAGGGGCGGATGAGCAGTTCTTC,CASSFPGADEQFF
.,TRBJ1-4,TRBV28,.,TGTGCCAGCAGTTTAGTCCAGTACGATAATGAAAAACTGTTTTTT,CASSLVQYDNEKLFF
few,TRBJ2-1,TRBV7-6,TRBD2,TGTGCCAGCAGCTTAAATTCGGGCGGGGGGACTTCTATCTTCTTC,CASSLNSGGGTSIFF
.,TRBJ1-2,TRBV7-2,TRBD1,TGTGCCAGCAGCCCCGGACAGGGTTACTATGGCTACACCTTC,CASSPGQGYYGYTF
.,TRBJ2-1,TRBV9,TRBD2,TGTGCCAGCAGTTCCCTTAGCGGGAATTACAATGAGCAGTTCTTC,CASSSLSGNYNEQFF
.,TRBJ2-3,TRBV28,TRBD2,TGTGCCAGCAGTTTACGACTAGCGGGCACAGATACGCAGTATTTT,CASSLRLAGTDTQYF
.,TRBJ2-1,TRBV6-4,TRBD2,TGTGCCAGCAGTGAGGGAGCGGGACGCCTTTATGAGCAGTTCTTC,CASSEGAGRLYEQFF
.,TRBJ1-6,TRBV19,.,TGTGCCAGTAGTATATCCAGCTCCTATAATTCACCCCTCCACTTT,CASSISSSYNSPLHF
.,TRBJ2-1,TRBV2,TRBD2,TGTGCCAGCAGCGCCACTAACGGGGGGAATGAGCAGTTCTTC,CASSATNGGNEQFF
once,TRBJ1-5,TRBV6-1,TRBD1,TGTGCCAGCTGCTGGGACAGGGGGAATCAGCCCCAGCATTTT,CASCWDRGNQPQHF
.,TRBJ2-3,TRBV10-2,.,TGCGCCACGGCTCACCCAGGAGATACGCAGTATTTT,CATAHPGDTQYF
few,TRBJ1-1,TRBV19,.,TGTGCCAGTAGTATCAGGGAGAACACTGAAGCTTTCTTT,CASSIRENTEAFF
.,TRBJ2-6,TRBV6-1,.,TGTGCCAGCGTTAAACCAGGCTCTGGGGCCAACGTCCTGACTTTC,CASVKPGSGANVLTF
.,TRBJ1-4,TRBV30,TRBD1,TGTGCCTGGAATCAACAGGGGGCTCATGAAAAACTGTTTTTT,CAWNQQGAHEKLFF
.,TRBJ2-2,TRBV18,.,TGTGCCAGCTCCCAGGGGGGCTCGAGGACCGGGGAGCTGTTTTTT,CASSQGGSRTGELFF
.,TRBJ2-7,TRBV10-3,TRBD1,TGTGCCATAAGGGGCAGACAGGGTGACGACCTCGAGCAGTACTTC,CAIRGRQGDDLEQYF
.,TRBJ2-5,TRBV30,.,TGTGCCTGGAGTGCAGGAGGGAACCAAGAGACCCAGTACTTC,CAWSAGGNQETQYF
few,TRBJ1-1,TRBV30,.,TGTGCCTCCCAGGGGAACACTGAAGCTTTCTTT,CASQGNTEAFF
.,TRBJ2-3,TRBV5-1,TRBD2,TGCGCCAGCAGCGACCTGACTAGCGGTGGCACAGATACGCAGTATTTT,CASSDLTSGGTDTQYF
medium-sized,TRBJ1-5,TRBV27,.,TGTGCCAGCAGTTTAATGGGAGGTTATAGCAATCAGCCCCAGCATTTT,CASSLMGGYSNQPQHF
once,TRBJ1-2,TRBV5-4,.,TGTGCCAGCAGCTTGTCTACCGGGAATAACTATGGCTACACCTTC,CASSLSTGNNYGYTF
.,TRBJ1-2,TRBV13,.,TGTGCCAGCAGCTTAGCAGGGAAAGGGGGCTACACCTTC,CASSLAGKGGYTF
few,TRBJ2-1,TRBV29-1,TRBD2,TGCAGCGTGAGGACTAGCCTCTACAATGAGCAGTTCTTC,CSVRTSLYNEQFF
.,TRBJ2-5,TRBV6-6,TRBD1,TGTGCCAGTACAGGGGGGCTACGTCAAGAGACCCAGTACTTC,CASTGGLRQETQYF
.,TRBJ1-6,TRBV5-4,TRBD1,TGTGCCAGCAGCTCCCAGACAGGGGATAATTCACCCCTCCACTTT,CASSSQTGDNSPLHF
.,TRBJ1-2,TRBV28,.,TGTGCCAGCAGTCCGCGGGATCGGGCTGGCTACACCTTC,CASSPRDRAGYTF
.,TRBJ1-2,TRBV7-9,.,TGTGCCAGCAGCTTAGATCCAGAAGGCTACACCTTC,CASSLDPEGYTF
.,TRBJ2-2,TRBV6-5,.,TGTGCCAGCAGCTCCGGGCCGGCGGGGACCGGGGAGCTGTTTTTT,CASSSGPAGTGELFF
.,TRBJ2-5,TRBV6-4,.,TGTGCCAGCAGCGAGGAACCTCGGGAGACCCAGTACTTC,CASSEEPRETQYF
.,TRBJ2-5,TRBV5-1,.,TGCGCCAGCAGCCCTCGACAGCAAGAGACCCAGTACTTC,CASSPRQQETQYF
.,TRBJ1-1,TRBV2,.,TGTGCCAGCAGTGAAGCGGTGGGGGGCACTGAAGCTTTCTTT,CASSEAVGGTEAFF
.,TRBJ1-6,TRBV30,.,TGTGCCCGCCAGGGCTCCTATAATTCACCCCTCCACTTT,CARQGSYNSPLHF
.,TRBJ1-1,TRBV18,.,TGTGCCAGCTCACGAAACCAGTGGGGGGTGAACACTGAAGCTTTCTTT,CASSRNQWGVNTEAFF
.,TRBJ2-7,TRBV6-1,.,TGTGCCAGCAGTATAAGAAGCGGAGACCATTACGAGCAGTACTTC,CASSIRSGDHYEQYF
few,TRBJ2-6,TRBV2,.,TGTGCCAGCAGTGACGGGTCCCCTGGGGCCAACGTCCTGACTTTC,CASSDGSPGANVLTF